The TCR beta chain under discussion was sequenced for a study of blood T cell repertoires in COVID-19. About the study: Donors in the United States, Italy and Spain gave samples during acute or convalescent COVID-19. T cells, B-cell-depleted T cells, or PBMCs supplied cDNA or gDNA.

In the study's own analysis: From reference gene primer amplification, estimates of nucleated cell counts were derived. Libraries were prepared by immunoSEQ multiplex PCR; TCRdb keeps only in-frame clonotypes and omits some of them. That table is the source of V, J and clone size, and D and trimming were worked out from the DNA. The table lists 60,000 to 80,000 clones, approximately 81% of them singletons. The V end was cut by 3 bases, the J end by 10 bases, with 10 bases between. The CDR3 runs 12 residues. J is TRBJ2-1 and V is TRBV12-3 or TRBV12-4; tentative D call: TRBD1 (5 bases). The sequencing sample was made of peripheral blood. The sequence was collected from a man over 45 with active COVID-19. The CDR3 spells CASSFWTTEQFF. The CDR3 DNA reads TGTGCCAGCAGTTTCTGGACAACCGAGCAGTTCTTC.